This T cell receptor beta chain was identified during a study of blood T cell repertoires in COVID-19 (dated by TCRdb to 2020 to 2021). For context, the study as a whole: The collaborator samples originated in the United States, Italy and Spain and spanned the acute and convalescent phases of COVID-19. The material from the prospective study consisted of cDNA or gDNA derived from T cells, B-cell-depleted T cells, or PBMCs. The dataset comprised deeply sampled blood TCRbeta repertoires from subjects exposed to, actively infected with, or recovered from COVID-19. The repertoires were made available in a free public database intended to serve as a resource for research on the immune response to SARS-CoV-2. The samples were drawn from the first 160 participants of the ongoing ImmuneRACE study and from over 950 subjects provided by 6 global collaborators. Nearly every sample came with metadata listing a de-identified subject ID, COVID-19 status, age in years and sex. Where available, HLA class I and class II types were obtained from metadata supplied by the sample provider rather than from assay-based typing.

The CDR3 has 11 amino acids, counting the end cysteine and phenylalanine. Left in the record is the CDR3 DNA by itself, 33 bases read in frame from the first base. Sequences GTSNPN (CDR1) and SVGIG (CDR2) are obtained from the germline V gene (reference sequence). Trimming costs V 0 bases and J 3 bases, and their ends lie 3 bases apart. Of note for this clone: Its binding antigen is unknown. Qualities for individual bases were not recorded, and no much larger clone is one base off. Other DNA sequences in this specimen translate into the identical CDR3.

Broader findings and caveats from the paper: How much clinical and demographic metadata was included differed by source and by participant, and the metadata was provided uncurated.

The immunoSEQ Assay, a bias-controlled multiplex PCR, was used to amplify TCRbeta CDR3 regions from genomic DNA. In the source study's methods: Within the assay, amplification of reference gene primers was used to estimate how many nucleated cells each sample contained. To quantify the absolute abundance of each unique TCRbeta CDR3 rearrangement, sequence reads were collapsed and filtered. For each sample, productive Simpson clonality was calculated as the square root of Simpson's diversity index across productive rearrangements. TCRdb limited this immuneACCESS table to in-frame rearrangements with V and J called. A share of clones is missing; checked studies link under half to unresolved V genes, and the rest is unexplained. The D gene and trimming were derived from the DNA, and the V and J assignments and clone size from that table. The sample yields roughly 190,000 clones; about 89% were counted once. The ten largest clones take up around 3.5% of the sample.

Collaborating institutions collected whole blood in K2EDTA tubes following their own protocols. For TCRbeta analysis, collaborators shipped samples as frozen whole blood, isolated PBMCs, or DNA extracted from either of those sample types. The material sequenced was peripheral blood. This receptor was obtained from a man aged 65 to 85 with acute or convalescent COVID-19. The sequence is built from TRBV30 and TRBJ2-7, with an unclear D gene assignment. The sequence in DNA is TGTGCCTGGAGTGTTCTCTACGAGCAGTACTTC. It translates as CAWSVLYEQYF. The variable domain in full, with residues beyond the CDR3 obtained from the reference TRBV30 and TRBJ2-7 genes, is SQTIHQWPATLVQPVGSPLSLECTVEGTSNPNLYWYRQAAGRGLQLLFYSVGIGQISSEVPQNLSASRPQDRQFILSSKKLLLSDSGFYLCAWSVLYEQYFGPGTRLTVT.